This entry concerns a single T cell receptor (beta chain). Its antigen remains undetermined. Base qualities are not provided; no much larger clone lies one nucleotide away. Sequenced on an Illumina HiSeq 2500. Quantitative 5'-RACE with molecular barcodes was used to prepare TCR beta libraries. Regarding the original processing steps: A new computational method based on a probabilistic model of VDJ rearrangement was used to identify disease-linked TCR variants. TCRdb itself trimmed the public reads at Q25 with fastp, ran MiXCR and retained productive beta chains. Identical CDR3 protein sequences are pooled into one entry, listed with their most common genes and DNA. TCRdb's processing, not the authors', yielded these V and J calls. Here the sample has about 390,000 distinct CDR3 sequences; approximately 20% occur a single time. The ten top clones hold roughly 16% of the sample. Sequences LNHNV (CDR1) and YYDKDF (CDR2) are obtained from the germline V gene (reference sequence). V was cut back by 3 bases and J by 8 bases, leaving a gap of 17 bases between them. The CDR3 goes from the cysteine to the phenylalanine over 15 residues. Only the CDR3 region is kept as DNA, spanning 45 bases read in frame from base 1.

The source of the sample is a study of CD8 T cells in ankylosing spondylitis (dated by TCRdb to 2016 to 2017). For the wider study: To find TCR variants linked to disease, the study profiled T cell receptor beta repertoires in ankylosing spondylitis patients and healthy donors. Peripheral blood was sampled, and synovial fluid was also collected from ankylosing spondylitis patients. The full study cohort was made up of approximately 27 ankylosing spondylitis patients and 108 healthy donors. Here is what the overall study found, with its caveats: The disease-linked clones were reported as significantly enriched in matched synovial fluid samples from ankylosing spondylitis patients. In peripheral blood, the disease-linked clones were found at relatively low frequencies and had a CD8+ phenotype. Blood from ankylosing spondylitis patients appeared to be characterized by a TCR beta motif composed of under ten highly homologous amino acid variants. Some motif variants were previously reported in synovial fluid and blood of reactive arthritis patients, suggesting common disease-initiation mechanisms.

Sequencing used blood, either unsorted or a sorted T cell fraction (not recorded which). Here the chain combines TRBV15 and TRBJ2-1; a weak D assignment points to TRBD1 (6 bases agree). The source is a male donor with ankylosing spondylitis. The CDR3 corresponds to CATSSARTERYEQFF. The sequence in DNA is TGTGCCACCAGCAGCGCTCGGACAGAACGGTATGAGCAGTTCTTC.